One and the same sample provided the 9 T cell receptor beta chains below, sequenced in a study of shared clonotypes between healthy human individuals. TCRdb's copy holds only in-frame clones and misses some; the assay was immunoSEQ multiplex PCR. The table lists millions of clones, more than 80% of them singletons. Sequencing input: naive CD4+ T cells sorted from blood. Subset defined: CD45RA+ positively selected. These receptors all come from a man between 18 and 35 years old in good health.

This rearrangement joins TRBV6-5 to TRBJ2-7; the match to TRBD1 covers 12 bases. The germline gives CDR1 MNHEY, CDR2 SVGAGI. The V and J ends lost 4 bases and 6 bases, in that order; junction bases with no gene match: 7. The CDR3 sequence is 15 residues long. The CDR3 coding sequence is TGTGCCAGCAGTTCCCCTGGGACAGGGGGCAGCGAGCAGTACTTC. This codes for CASSSPGTGGSEQYF.

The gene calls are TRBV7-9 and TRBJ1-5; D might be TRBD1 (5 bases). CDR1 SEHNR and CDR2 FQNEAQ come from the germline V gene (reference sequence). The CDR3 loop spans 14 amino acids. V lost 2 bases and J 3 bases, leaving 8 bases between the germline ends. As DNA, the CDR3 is TGTGCCAGCAGCTTAATAGGGGACAATCAGCCCCAGCATTTT. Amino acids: CASSLIGDNQPQHF.

CDR3 amino acids: CASNPSGGPDTQYF. CDR3 nucleotide sequence: TGTGCCAGCAACCCTAGCGGGGGGCCAGATACGCAGTATTTT. This chain links TRBV2 with TRBJ2-3; TRBD2 agrees at 11 bases. CDR3 size: 14 residues. CDR1 and CDR2 from the germline V gene are SNHLY and FYNNEI. After removal of 7 bases from V and 4 bases from J, the junction contained 4 bases not matched to a gene.

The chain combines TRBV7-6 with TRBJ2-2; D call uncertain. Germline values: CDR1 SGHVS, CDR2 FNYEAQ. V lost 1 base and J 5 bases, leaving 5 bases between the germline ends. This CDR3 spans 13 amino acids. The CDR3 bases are TGTGCCAGCAGCTTAGGGCGGACCGGGGAGCTGTTTTTT. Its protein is CASSLGRTGELFF.

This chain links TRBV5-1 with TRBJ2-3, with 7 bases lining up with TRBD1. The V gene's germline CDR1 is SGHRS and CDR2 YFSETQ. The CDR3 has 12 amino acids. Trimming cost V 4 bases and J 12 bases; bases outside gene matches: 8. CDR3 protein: CASSLTGQFQYF. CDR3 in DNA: TGCGCCAGCAGCCTCACGGGACAGTTCCAGTATTTT.

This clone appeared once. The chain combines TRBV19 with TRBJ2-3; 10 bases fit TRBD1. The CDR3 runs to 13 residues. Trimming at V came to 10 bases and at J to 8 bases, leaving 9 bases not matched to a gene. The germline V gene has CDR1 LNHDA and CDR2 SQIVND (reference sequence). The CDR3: CATTGQGPSTQYF. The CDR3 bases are TGTGCCACCACGGGACAGGGGCCGAGTACGCAGTATTTT.

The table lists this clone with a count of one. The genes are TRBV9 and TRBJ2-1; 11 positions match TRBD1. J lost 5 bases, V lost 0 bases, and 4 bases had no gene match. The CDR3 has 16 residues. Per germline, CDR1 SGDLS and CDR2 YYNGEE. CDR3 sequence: CASSVGRTGGHNEQFF. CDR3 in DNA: TGTGCCAGCAGCGTAGGTCGGACAGGGGGCCACAATGAGCAGTTCTTC.

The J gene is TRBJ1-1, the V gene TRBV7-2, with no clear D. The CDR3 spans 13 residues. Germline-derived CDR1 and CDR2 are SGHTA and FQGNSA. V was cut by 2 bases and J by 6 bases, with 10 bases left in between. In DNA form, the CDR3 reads TGTGCCAGCAGCTTAAACAGCCGAGCTGAAGCTTTCTTT. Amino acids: CASSLNSRAEAFF.

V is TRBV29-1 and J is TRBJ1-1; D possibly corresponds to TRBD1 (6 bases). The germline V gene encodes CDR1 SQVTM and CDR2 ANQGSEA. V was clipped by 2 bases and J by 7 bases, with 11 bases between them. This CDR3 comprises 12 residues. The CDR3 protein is CSVEPTGSEAFF. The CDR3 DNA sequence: TGCAGCGTTGAACCTACAGGGAGTGAAGCTTTCTTT. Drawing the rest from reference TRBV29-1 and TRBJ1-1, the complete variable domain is SAVISQKPSRDICQRGTSLTIQCQVDSQVTMMFWYRQQPGQSLTLIATANQGSEATYESGFVIDKFPISRPNLTFSTLTVSNMSPEDSSIYLCSVEPTGSEAFFGQGTRLTVV.